The rows below give T cell receptor beta chains drawn from one sample of a study of CXCR3-negative and CXCR3-positive naive CD8 T cells. TCRdb reanalyzed the 5' RACE reads, giving one entry per CDR3 protein sequence and no DNA. The sample data list some 66,000 distinct CDR3 sequences. Sequencing was performed on naive CXCR3- CD8+ T cells from blood. Receptors were obtained from a human donor in good health. Some clones in this sample may be carry-over from other donors' samples. The CDR3 runs from the conserved cysteine through the conserved F or W.

j_gene | v_gene | CDR3aa
TRBJ2-1 | TRBV29-1 | CSVGLAGAYEQFF
TRBJ2-1 | TRBV5-1 | CASSGIAGEGNEQFF
TRBJ2-7 | TRBV20-1 | CSARDIGQGITYEQYF
TRBJ2-7 | TRBV7-6 | CASSLLLSPHEQYF
TRBJ2-3 | TRBV7-9 | CASSPRDRGGTDTQYF
TRBJ2-2 | TRBV28 | CASRRDRGRMAGELFF
TRBJ1-1 | TRBV18 | CASSPGGDTWATEAFF
TRBJ2-7 | TRBV28 | CASSLLLKQYF
TRBJ2-4 | TRBV9 | CASSGRTGSNIQYF
TRBJ1-5 | TRBV5-1 | CASSLAGLNQPQHF
TRBJ1-2 | TRBV29-1 | CSVVDSSYGYTF
TRBJ2-2 | TRBV13 | CASSRGGLAGDAGELFF
TRBJ2-5 | TRBV7-2 | CASNFAGHGETQYF
TRBJ2-7 | TRBV29-1 | CSVEDPGSYEQYF
TRBJ2-5 | TRBV29-1 | CSVQRLAGGPGQETQYF
TRBJ2-7 | TRBV29-1 | CSVERDREESYEQYF
TRBJ2-3 | TRBV28 | CASSLAPRATSTDTQYF
TRBJ2-7 | TRBV7-6 | CASSLGTSGPYEQYF
TRBJ2-7 | TRBV5-1 | CASSLYAPSSALGEQYF
TRBJ2-7 | TRBV7-9 | CASLTSGRTYEQYF
TRBJ2-1 | TRBV7-2 | CASSLLAVYNEQFF
TRBJ1-5 | TRBV6-2/TRBV6-3 | CASSYAGNNQPQHF
TRBJ2-1 | TRBV28 | CASSFRDNEQFF
TRBJ2-5 | TRBV20-1 | CSARDRLARETQYF
TRBJ1-1 | TRBV7-8 | CASSLYPSGVNTEAFF
TRBJ2-7 | TRBV29-1 | CSVEGTGAYEQYF
TRBJ2-3 | TRBV15 | CATSRASTDTQYF
TRBJ2-7 | TRBV7-9 | CASSPRNRGREQYF
TRBJ2-1 | TRBV20-1 | CSAGGLAGFEQFF
TRBJ2-1 | TRBV7-9 | CASSLVALSYNEQFF
TRBJ2-3 | TRBV30 | CAWSRGLGTYTDTQYF
TRBJ1-4 | TRBV29-1 | CSVAQGNSNEKLFF
TRBJ1-1 | TRBV27 | CASSLATRLEAFF